The TCR beta chain under discussion was sequenced for a study of blood T cell repertoires in COVID-19. The wider study: COVID-19 samples collected from the United States, Italy and Spain covered acute and convalescent phases. T cells, B-cell-depleted T cells, or PBMCs supplied cDNA or gDNA.

Profiling relied on immunoSEQ multiplex PCR, and the TCRdb table lists in-frame clones only, not all of them. The table lists around 150,000 clones, 80% to 90% of them singletons, with less than 20% in the top ten. This CDR3 has 15 amino acids. Per germline, CDR1 SGHRS and CDR2 YFSETQ. Deletions cut 4 bases from V and 3 bases from J, with 17 bases between. The V gene is TRBV5-1, the J gene TRBJ2-7, with TRBD1 as a possible D gene (6 bases). The sample consisted of peripheral blood. The sequence derives from an elderly woman with acute or convalescent COVID-19. The CDR3 protein is CASSAVSGRGYEQYF. In nucleotides, the CDR3 is TGCGCCAGCAGCGCCGTTTCGGGCAGGGGCTACGAGCAGTACTTC.